This TCR beta chain stems from a study of blood T cell repertoires in COVID-19. Study details: The origin of the acute and convalescent COVID-19 samples was the United States, Italy and Spain. The analysed material was cDNA or gDNA that came from T cells, B-cell-depleted T cells, or PBMCs.

Some clones are missing from TCRdb's copy, which holds only in-frame ones; the method was immunoSEQ multiplex PCR. The sample lists under 200,000 clones; 70% to 90% were seen once. V dropped 1 base and J dropped 4 bases, with 13 bases sitting between them. The germline V gene encodes CDR1 SGHVS and CDR2 FQNEAQ. The CDR3 sequence is 15 residues long. This sequence originates from a woman over 75 with acute or convalescent COVID-19. The chain links TRBV7-8 to TRBJ2-5, with D possibly being TRBD1 (7 bases). What was sequenced was peripheral blood. CDR3 in amino acids: CASSLGRGEVETQYF. The DNA of the CDR3 is TGTGCCAGCAGCTTAGGCAGGGGGGAGGTAGAGACCCAGTACTTC. Using reference TRBV7-8 and TRBJ2-5 for the parts outside the CDR3, the full variable domain is GAGVSQSPRYKVAKRGQDVALRCDPISGHVSLFWYQQALGQGPEFLTYFQNEAQLDKSGLPSDRFFAERPEGSVSTLKIQRTQQEDSAVYLCASSLGRGEVETQYFGPGTRLLVL.